The rows below give T cell receptor beta chains drawn from one sample of a study of cytomegalovirus exposure and HLA in healthy donors. TCRdb keeps only in-frame clones here, not all; method: immunoSEQ multiplex PCR. The sample records 250,000 to 350,000 clones, roughly 89% being singletons. The source material was PBMCs. Receptor source: a man aged 40-50 years in good health and CMV-seropositive. The CDR3 runs from the conserved cysteine through the conserved F or W. D genes are given only for firm matches. Clone size, where shown, is once, few, many, or a class for clones that have expanded.

V gene	J gene	clone size	D gene	CDR3 protein	CDR3 DNA
TRBV29-1	TRBJ1-1	few	TRBD1	CSVVTGGFTEAFF	TGCAGCGTAGTTACAGGGGGCTTCACTGAAGCTTTCTTT
TRBV2	TRBJ2-7	-	-	CASRTTGFWDYEQYF	TGTGCCAGCAGGACGACAGGCTTTTGGGACTACGAGCAGTACTTC
TRBV27	TRBJ2-7	-	TRBD2	CASSRLAAALHEQYF	TGTGCCAGCAGCCGACTAGCGGCGGCCCTCCACGAGCAGTACTTC
TRBV4-2	TRBJ2-2	-	TRBD2	CASSQDKGLAGGGELFF	TGTGCCAGCAGCCAAGATAAAGGACTAGCGGGAGGAGGGGAGCTGTTTTTT
TRBV19	TRBJ1-4	-	-	CASSMLAGATNEKLFF	TGTGCCAGTAGTATGTTGGCAGGGGCAACTAATGAAAAACTGTTTTTT
TRBV5-1	TRBJ2-6	-	TRBD2	CASSLGRLADSGANVLTF	TGCGCCAGCAGCTTGGGAAGACTAGCGGATTCTGGGGCCAACGTCCTGACTTTC
TRBV5-1	TRBJ2-1	once	TRBD2	CASSLRGSVNEQFF	TGCGCCAGCAGCTTGCGCGGGAGTGTCAATGAGCAGTTCTTC
TRBV28	TRBJ1-1	-	-	CACSGLLNTEAFF	TGTGCCTGTTCGGGACTTTTGAACACTGAAGCTTTCTTT
TRBV9	TRBJ2-1	-	TRBD2	CASSTSGGGGGYNEQFF	TGTGCCAGCAGCACATCGGGAGGAGGTGGAGGCTACAATGAGCAGTTCTTC
TRBV5-1	TRBJ2-1	once	-	CASSLEGVGPYNEQFF	TGCGCCAGCAGCTTGGAAGGCGTGGGCCCCTACAATGAGCAGTTCTTC
TRBV27	TRBJ1-1	-	TRBD1	CASSSQQGARDTEAFF	TGTGCCAGCAGTTCCCAGCAGGGGGCGAGGGACACTGAAGCTTTCTTT
TRBV9	TRBJ1-4	-	TRBD1	CASSARIGTALGEKLFF	TGTGCCAGCAGCGCAAGGATCGGGACAGCCTTAGGCGAAAAACTGTTTTTT
TRBV29-1	TRBJ2-1	-	TRBD2	CSGLAGGPSYNEQFF	TGCAGCGGACTAGCGGGAGGGCCCTCCTACAATGAGCAGTTCTTC
TRBV14	TRBJ2-1	-	TRBD2	CASSPLAGGRRSLDSYNEQFF	TGTGCCAGCAGCCCCCTCGCGGGGGGGCGGCGCTCCCTGGATTCCTACAATGAGCAGTTCTTC
TRBV4-2	TRBJ2-1	-	-	CASSSPGTIYNEQFF	TGTGCCAGCAGCTCCCCCGGGACAATCTACAATGAGCAGTTCTTC
TRBV18	TRBJ1-2	-	-	CASSPSAGRANYGYTF	TGTGCCAGCTCACCATCGGCGGGGCGGGCTAACTATGGCTACACCTTC